Below are 32 T cell receptor beta chains sequenced from a single sample in a study of cytomegalovirus exposure and HLA in healthy donors. The PCR used 60 Vbeta and 13 Jbeta primers. Generated by immunoSEQ multiplex PCR, the TCRdb table keeps only in-frame clones and is missing some. The data hold 100,000 to 150,000 clones, with around two thirds observed a single time. Sequences were obtained from PBMCs. All receptors come from a man aged 60-69 years in good health and CMV-seropositive.

This clone has only a few counts. The chain has TRBV14 and TRBJ2-2, with TRBD2 as a possible D gene (6 bases). Germline-derived CDR1 and CDR2 are SGHDN and FVKESK. CDR3 size: 15 residues. V lost 5 bases and J 3 bases, leaving 13 bases between the germline ends. The CDR3 region has the DNA TGTGCCAGCAGCTCCAGGAGGGTCGACACCGGGGAGCTGTTTTTT. It yields the protein CASSSRRVDTGELFF.

This clone was recorded only once. V and J are TRBV28 and TRBJ2-7; 12 nucleotides line up with TRBD2. The trim removed 5 bases at V and 8 bases at J, leaving 7 bases unmatched. From germline, CDR1 is MDHEN and CDR2 SYDVKM. The CDR3 consists of 14 residues. CDR3 region: CASSTRTSGEQQYF. DNA for the CDR3: TGTGCCAGCAGTACCCGGACTAGCGGGGAACAGCAGTACTTC.

This clone was counted only a few times. CDR3 region: CASSFTQETQYF. In DNA form, the CDR3 reads TGTGCCAGCAGCTTTACCCAGGAGACCCAGTACTTC. The chain employs TRBV9 and TRBJ2-5; D is undetermined. This CDR3 has 12 amino acids. Deletions cut 4 bases from V and 5 bases from J, with 9 bases between. Germline-derived CDR1 and CDR2 are SGDLS and YYNGEE.

The chain is built from TRBV28 and TRBJ1-4; D is perhaps TRBD1 (5 bases). Trimming pared 6 bases from V and 5 bases from J, leaving 13 bases between. Per germline, CDR1 MDHEN and CDR2 SYDVKM. This CDR3 is built from 14 residues. The CDR3 nucleotides read TGTGCCAGCAGGCAGGGCCTCAACAATGAAAAACTGTTTTTT. Its protein is CASRQGLNNEKLFF.

Only a few counts were recorded for this clone. J is TRBJ1-2 and V is TRBV15; 12 bases line up with TRBD1. This CDR3 has 18 amino acids. CDR1 is LNHNV and CDR2 is YYDKDF in the germline V gene (reference sequence). The junction had 9 bases not matched to a gene; V was cut back by 0 bases and J by 4 bases. In DNA form, the CDR3 reads TGTGCCACCAGCAGAGACCCCGGGACAGGGGGCCGCGGCTATGGCTACACCTTC. As protein: CATSRDPGTGGRGYGYTF. Full variable domain (missing parts from reference TRBV15 and TRBJ1-2): DAMVIQNPRYQVTQFGKPVTLSCSQTLNHNVMYWYQQKSSQAPKLLFHYYDKDFNNEADTPDNFQSRRPNTSFCFLDIRSPGLGDTAMYLCATSRDPGTGGRGYGYTFGSGTRLTVV.

This clone is a singleton in its sample. The rearrangement joins TRBV5-1 to TRBJ2-7; a possible D gene is TRBD1 (5 bases). CDR1 is SGHRS, CDR2 YFSETQ, per germline. The length of the CDR3 is 13 residues. The V end lost 0 bases, the J end lost 7 bases, and 11 bases lay between the germline ends. The CDR3 loop reads CASSLVPDREQYF. The CDR3 bases are TGCGCCAGCAGCTTGGTGCCCGACAGAGAGCAGTACTTC.

This chain joins TRBV29-1 and TRBJ1-5, with 11 bases matching TRBD1. This CDR3 is built from 14 residues. Germline V gives CDR1 SQVTM, CDR2 ANQGSEA. The V and J ends lost 6 bases and 7 bases, in that order; junction bases with no gene match: 8. As DNA, the CDR3 is TGCAGCGTCCTTCCCGGGACAGGGGGACAGCCCCAGCATTTT. The encoded protein is CSVLPGTGGQPQHF. The whole variable domain, filled in from reference TRBV29-1 and TRBJ1-5, reads SAVISQKPSRDICQRGTSLTIQCQVDSQVTMMFWYRQQPGQSLTLIATANQGSEATYESGFVIDKFPISRPNLTFSTLTVSNMSPEDSSIYLCSVLPGTGGQPQHFGDGTRLSIL.

The rearrangement links TRBV9 to TRBJ2-7; D remains ambiguous. The germline V gene has CDR1 SGDLS and CDR2 YYNGEE. The V end was cut by 2 bases, the J end by 5 bases, with 11 bases between. The CDR3 sequence is 13 residues long. The DNA of the CDR3 is TGTGCCAGCAGCGTCACCCTCGAGGACGAGCAGTACTTC. Protein product: CASSVTLEDEQYF.

This chain connects TRBV6-1 to TRBJ2-1; D remains unclear. V lost 4 bases to trimming and J lost 7 bases, with 11 bases between them. Germline assignment: CDR1 MNHNS and CDR2 SASEGT. The CDR3 has 13 amino acids. The CDR3 DNA reads TGTGCCAGCAGTGCCATCAACTGGAATGAGCAGTTCTTC. Translated: CASSAINWNEQFF.

The CDR3 loop reads CASSDVPQGRETQYF. For the CDR3, the DNA is TGTGCCAGCAGTGACGTGCCTCAGGGAAGGGAGACCCAGTACTTC. The chain couples TRBV6-1 to TRBJ2-5; tentatively, D is TRBD1 (5 bases). Trimming stripped 3 bases from V and 5 bases from J, with 16 bases between. From germline, CDR1 is MNHNS and CDR2 SASEGT. The CDR3 covers 15 residues.

This clone was recorded a few times. The V gene is TRBV5-4, the J gene TRBJ2-3; weak D call: TRBD2 (5 bases). This CDR3 has 15 amino acids. Germline V gene sequence: CDR1 SGHNT, CDR2 YYREEE (reference sequence). V lost 4 bases to trimming and J lost 2 bases, with 14 bases between them. DNA for the CDR3: TGTGCCAGCAGCCCCCGGGATGATTACACAGATACGCAGTATTTT. Its protein product is CASSPRDDYTDTQYF. The variable domain in full, completed from reference TRBV5-4 and TRBJ2-3, reads ETGVTQSPTHLIKTRGQQVTLRCSSQSGHNTVSWYQQALGQGPQFIFQYYREEENGRGNFPPRFSGLQFPNYSSELNVNALELDDSALYLCASSPRDDYTDTQYFGPGTRLTVL.

J is TRBJ2-5 and V is TRBV28; D might be TRBD2 (5 bases). Looked up from germline, CDR1 is MDHEN and CDR2 is SYDVKM. Trimming stripped 6 bases from V and 5 bases from J, with 13 bases between. This CDR3 spans 13 amino acids. The CDR3 loop is CASRLQAEETQYF. CDR3 bases: TGTGCCAGCAGACTCCAAGCGGAGGAGACCCAGTACTTC.

A note on this clone: At one of its ends the junction is not consistent with the germline gene, which may arise from a read error. The rearrangement uses TRBV29-1 and TRBJ2-3, with 9 bases lining up with TRBD1. Germline V gene data show CDR1 as SQVTM and CDR2 as ANQGSEA. The CDR3 has 13 amino acids. CDR3 protein: CSVEGARTGVGDF. CDR3 bases: TGCAGCGTTGAAGGGGCCCGGACAGGGGTAGGGGATTTT.

The table lists this clone with a count of one. The chain couples TRBV6-1 to TRBJ2-3; D perhaps matches TRBD1 (7 bases). Germline CDR1 and CDR2: MNHNS and SASEGT. The CDR3 is 14 residues long. Deletions cut 5 bases from V and 6 bases from J, with 15 bases between. The CDR3 nucleotides are TGTGCCAGCAGTCTCGGACAGGAGGGGGATACGCAGTATTTT. Translating it yields CASSLGQEGDTQYF.

V and J are TRBV30 and TRBJ1-5, with D perhaps matching TRBD1 (6 bases). The CDR3 extends over 13 amino acids. Germline CDR1 reads GTSNPN; CDR2 reads SVGIG (reference sequence). Trimming took off 2 bases at V and 6 bases at J, with 11 bases between the two ends. In DNA form, the CDR3 reads TGTGCCTGGAGTTTTACAGGGACTCAGCCCCAGCATTTT. This sequence encodes CAWSFTGTQPQHF.

This rearrangement joins TRBV21-1 to TRBJ1-2. TRBV21-1 is marked as a pseudogene. The CDR3 has 18 amino acids. CDR3 residues: CASSDGAPGRGGSYGYTF. The CDR3 bases are TGTGCCAGCAGCGACGGTGCCCCTGGTCGGGGTGGCTCCTATGGCTACACCTTC.

V and J are TRBV5-1 and TRBJ2-6, with D possibly TRBD2 on 5 matching bases. Trimming shortened V by 4 bases and J by 1 base, and 12 bases separated the two germline ends. CDR3 length: 16 residues. CDR1 is SGHRS and CDR2 is YFSETQ in the germline V gene. CDR3 bases: TGCGCCAGCAGCGTCAATGGGGAGTCTGGGGCCAACGTCCTGACTTTC. This encodes CASSVNGESGANVLTF.

The genes are TRBV4-1 and TRBJ2-1; 10 bases fit TRBD2. Germline V lookup: CDR1 MGHRA, CDR2 YSYEKL. V was clipped by 2 bases and J by 3 bases; unmatched bases: 4. The CDR3 contains 16 residues. The CDR3, as DNA: TGCGCCAGCAGCCAATATCTAGCGGGAGACTACAATGAGCAGTTCTTC. Encoded protein: CASSQYLAGDYNEQFF.

The CDR3 DNA is TGTGCCAGCAGCCAGAAAGGGAGCACCGGGGAGCTGTTTTTT. It encodes CASSQKGSTGELFF. The chain combines TRBV4-2 with TRBJ2-2; tentative D call: TRBD2 (5 bases). Germline V lookup: CDR1 LGHNA, CDR2 YNFKEQ. The CDR3 runs to 14 residues. With 3 bases removed from V and 4 bases from J, the gap between germline ends came to 9 bases.

This clone showed up just a few times. The chain carries TRBV10-3 and TRBJ2-7; a weak D match, TRBD2 (5 bases). The CDR3 length is 13 residues. The germline CDR1 and CDR2 sequences are ENHRY and SYGVKD. The V and J ends lost 8 bases and 5 bases respectively, with 16 bases between them. CDR3 in amino acids: CAIGPEGTNEQYF. In DNA form, the CDR3 reads TGTGCCATCGGCCCCGAGGGAACTAACGAGCAGTACTTC.

This chain connects TRBV5-1 to TRBJ1-5; TRBD1 aligns across 9 bases. V lost 0 bases, J lost 4 bases, and 2 bases stayed unmatched. Looked up from germline, CDR1 is SGHRS and CDR2 is YFSETQ. The CDR3 sequence is 15 residues long. As DNA, the CDR3 is TGCGCCAGCAGCTTGGAGACAGGGGGGAATCAGCCCCAGCATTTT. Translating it yields CASSLETGGNQPQHF.

CDR3 in amino acids: CAGGNRQGEQYF. The CDR3 DNA sequence: TGTGCCGGGGGGAATCGACAGGGCGAGCAGTACTTC. The genes are TRBV28 and TRBJ2-7; D possibly corresponds to TRBD1 (7 bases). Germline V gives CDR1 MDHEN, CDR2 SYDVKM. The CDR3 sequence is 12 residues long. V was clipped by 11 bases and J by 6 bases, with 17 bases between them.

V and J are TRBV6-6 and TRBJ1-6; D is uncertain. The CDR3 length is 14 residues. Germline loops: CDR1 MNHNY, CDR2 SVGAGI (reference sequence). V shed 4 bases and J shed 6 bases, with 10 bases lying between them. The CDR3 protein is CASSSNLLNSPLHF. In DNA form, the CDR3 reads TGTGCCAGCAGTTCCAACCTACTTAATTCACCCCTCCACTTT.

The chain links TRBV5-1 to TRBJ2-2, with a tentative D call TRBD1 (5 bases). This CDR3 contains 16 residues. The V gene's germline CDR1 is SGHRS and CDR2 YFSETQ. With 1 base removed from V and 6 bases from J, the gap between germline ends came to 16 bases. The CDR3 sequence is CASSLRAGNNPGELFF. The CDR3 DNA is TGCGCCAGCAGCTTGAGGGCAGGGAATAACCCCGGGGAGCTGTTTTTT. The full variable domain, its missing parts supplied by reference TRBV5-1 and TRBJ2-2, is KAGVTQTPRYLIKTRGQQVTLSCSPISGHRSVSWYQQTPGQGLQFLFEYFSETQRNKGNFPGRFSGRQFSNSRSEMNVSTLELGDSALYLCASSLRAGNNPGELFFGEGSRLTVL.

The chain links TRBV6-1 to TRBJ2-3; D not certain. Germline assignment: CDR1 MNHNS and CDR2 SASEGT. This CDR3 spans 15 amino acids. The ends were cut back, 8 bases at V and 0 bases at J, with 15 bases in the middle. In nucleotides, the CDR3 is TGTGCCAGCTCCCGGCGGAGACCTAGCACAGATACGCAGTATTTT. Residues: CASSRRRPSTDTQYF.

The chain combines TRBV19 with TRBJ2-5, with 10 bases lining up with TRBD1. Trimming at V came to 4 bases and at J to 5 bases, leaving 7 bases not matched to a gene. CDR1 and CDR2 from the germline V gene are LNHDA and SQIVND (reference sequence). The CDR3 loop spans 15 amino acids. CDR3 sequence: CASSTGQGVGETQYF. The CDR3 DNA reads as TGTGCCAGTAGTACCGGACAGGGGGTGGGGGAGACCCAGTACTTC.

The rearrangement uses TRBV10-3 and TRBJ2-1, with 15 nucleotides matching TRBD2. This CDR3 contains 16 residues. Germline CDR1 reads ENHRY; CDR2 reads SYGVKD. V lost 4 bases and J lost 2; bases outside the gene matches: 0. The chain's CDR3 is CAISGTSGGAYNEQFF. CDR3 sequence (DNA): TGTGCCATCAGTGGGACTAGCGGGGGGGCCTACAATGAGCAGTTCTTC.

This rearrangement joins TRBV7-8 to TRBJ1-5; D gene uncertain. CDR1 is SGHVS and CDR2 is FQNEAQ in the germline V gene. V dropped 4 bases and J dropped 1 base, with 11 bases sitting between them. CDR3 length: 15 residues. As DNA, the CDR3 is TGTGCCAGCAGCTCCCGCCCGAGGAGCAATCAGCCCCAGCATTTT. Amino acid sequence: CASSSRPRSNQPQHF.

This clone was seen a few times. The CDR3 reads CSVGQGAPGEKLFF. The CDR3 region has the DNA TGCAGCGTTGGACAGGGGGCACCTGGTGAAAAACTGTTTTTT. V gene TRBV29-1 combines with J gene TRBJ1-4, with TRBD1 matching over 10 bases. Germline V gene lookup returns CDR1 SQVTM and CDR2 ANQGSEA. This CDR3 contains 14 residues. The V gene end was trimmed by 4 bases and the J gene end by 7 bases; junction bases not matched to a gene: 6.

V usage is TRBV5-4 and J usage is TRBJ1-6; 8 nucleotides align to TRBD1. Per the germline V gene, CDR1 is SGHNT and CDR2 is YYREEE (reference sequence). V trimming: 3 bases; J trimming: 9 bases; junction bases outside the gene matches: 8. The CDR3 is 15 residues long. This CDR3 reads CASSSSGGLSSPLHF. The CDR3 DNA reads TGTGCCAGCAGCTCCTCAGGGGGCCTTAGTTCACCCCTCCACTTT.

The chain is built from TRBV2 and TRBJ2-5; D perhaps matches TRBD1 (5 bases). Germline values: CDR1 SNHLY, CDR2 FYNNEI. This CDR3 comprises 16 residues. V was clipped by 7 bases and J by 3 bases, with 21 bases between them. CDR3 amino acids: CASKTESPRSKETQYF. CDR3 in DNA: TGTGCCAGCAAGACAGAGAGCCCTCGCTCTAAAGAGACCCAGTACTTC.

V usage is TRBV6-5 and J usage is TRBJ2-6; no clear D. V lost 2 bases and J 1 base, leaving 9 bases between the germline ends. The length of the CDR3 is 16 residues. Looked up from germline, CDR1 is MNHEY and CDR2 is SVGAGI. This chain's CDR3 is CASSYGEVSGANVLTF. CDR3 nucleotide sequence: TGTGCCAGCAGTTACGGTGAGGTATCTGGGGCCAACGTCCTGACTTTC.